The rows below give T cell receptor beta chains drawn from one sample of a study of blood T cell repertoires in COVID-19. Sequenced by immunoSEQ multiplex PCR; TCRdb stores in-frame clones only, minus some. The sample comprises about 260,000 clones, 80% to 90% of which are singletons, and 2% to 3% rests with the top ten. What was sequenced was peripheral blood. These receptor sequences come from a woman in her fifties or sixties with acute or convalescent COVID-19. Each CDR3 is given with its conserved first and last residue. The D gene is left open where the match is weak. Not all rows give a size; the values are once, few, many and, for expanded clones, a class.

d_call j_call v_call clone_size cdr3_aa cdr3_nt
. TRBJ2-2 TRBV9 once CASSSGSNTGELFF TGTGCCAGCAGCAGCGGTTCGAACACCGGGGAGCTGTTTTTT
. TRBJ2-7 TRBV5-8 . CASSWGAYEQYF TGTGCCAGCAGCTGGGGGGCCTACGAGCAGTACTTC
TRBD2 TRBJ2-5 TRBV7-6 once CASSGLGRIGLAGGGETQYF TGTGCCAGCAGCGGATTGGGGCGGATCGGACTAGCGGGAGGAGGAGAGACCCAGTACTTC
. TRBJ1-1 TRBV4-1 . CASSLVFRNTEAFF TGCGCCAGCAGCCTCGTTTTCAGGAACACTGAAGCTTTCTTT
. TRBJ2-3 TRBV3-1/TRBV3-2 . CASSQEGYRYTDTQYF TGTGCCAGCAGCCAAGAAGGTTACAGGTACACAGATACGCAGTATTTT
. TRBJ1-5 TRBV24-1 . CATSDSGGAGKPQHF TGTGCCACCAGTGATTCGGGGGGCGCCGGAAAGCCCCAGCATTTT
TRBD1 TRBJ1-2 TRBV2 . CASGDRGNYGYTF TGTGCCAGCGGGGACAGGGGCAACTATGGCTACACCTTC
. TRBJ2-3 TRBV27 . CASSFSFFRDTQYF TGTGCCAGCAGTTTCTCGTTTTTCAGAGATACGCAGTATTTT
. TRBJ1-2 TRBV4-1 . CASSQLVRGNYGYTF TGCGCCAGCAGCCAACTCGTCCGGGGTAACTATGGCTACACCTTC
TRBD1 TRBJ1-1 TRBV5-1 . CASSGSPGQEGTEAFF TGCGCCAGCAGCGGATCGCCGGGACAGGAGGGGACTGAAGCTTTCTTT
TRBD1 TRBJ1-3 TRBV7-2 . CASSPSTGDTIYF TGTGCCAGCAGCCCCTCAACAGGGGACACCATATATTTT
TRBD1 TRBJ2-3 TRBV5-4 few CASSLSGQGVSDTQYF TGTGCCAGCAGCTTGAGCGGACAGGGGGTCTCAGATACGCAGTATTTT
TRBD2 TRBJ2-2 TRBV19 . CASILGTSATGELFF TGTGCCAGTATTCTTGGGACTAGCGCCACCGGGGAGCTGTTTTTT
TRBD1 TRBJ1-3 TRBV7-2 few CASSLVGTGAVGNTIYF TGTGCCAGCAGCTTAGTCGGGACAGGGGCGGTTGGAAACACCATATATTTT
. TRBJ2-1 TRBV7-2 . CASSPPAGGGYNEQFF TGTGCCAGCAGCCCGCCTGCAGGGGGAGGTTACAATGAGCAGTTCTTC
. TRBJ1-2 TRBV19 . CASSIDIGPTGGYTF TGTGCCAGTAGTATAGATATTGGCCCCACAGGCGGCTACACCTTC
. TRBJ2-2 TRBV7-6 . CASSLHPRTGLGELFF TGTGCCAGCAGCTTACACCCCCGGACGGGGTTAGGGGAGCTGTTTTTT
TRBD2 TRBJ2-2 TRBV29-1 . CSTGGRQNTGELFF TGCAGCACCGGGGGGAGGCAAAACACCGGGGAGCTGTTTTTT
. TRBJ2-7 TRBV9 few CASSVGVGGESSYEQYF TGTGCCAGCAGCGTAGGAGTTGGCGGGGAGAGCTCCTACGAGCAGTACTTC
. TRBJ1-6 TRBV19 . CASSGESSYNSPLHF TGTGCCAGTAGCGGGGAGTCCTCCTATAATTCACCCCTCCACTTT
TRBD1 TRBJ1-2 TRBV28 . CASSYRDRANYGYTF TGTGCCAGCAGCTACCGGGACAGGGCTAACTATGGCTACACCTTC
. TRBJ2-1 TRBV5-6 . CASSLAAGGSSYNEQFF TGTGCCAGCAGCTTGGCCGCCGGAGGGAGCTCCTACAATGAGCAGTTCTTC
TRBD1 TRBJ1-6 TRBV6-5 . CASKPGQGNSPLHF TGTGCCAGCAAACCGGGACAGGGAAATTCACCCCTCCACTTT
TRBD1 TRBJ1-2 TRBV28 . CASRTGTADGYTF TGTGCCAGCAGGACCGGGACAGCGGATGGCTACACCTTC
TRBD1 TRBJ2-1 TRBV6-2/TRBV6-3 . CASSYRQGAEQFF TGTGCCAGCAGTTACCGACAGGGAGCTGAGCAGTTCTTC
TRBD1 TRBJ1-3 TRBV18 . CASSQGQGIGNTIYF TGTGCCAGCTCACAGGGACAGGGAATTGGAAACACCATATATTTT
. TRBJ2-7 TRBV5-4 few CASSFDGNEQYF TGTGCCAGCAGCTTTGACGGGAACGAGCAGTACTTC